The 23 T cell receptor beta chains reported below all come from one sample, sequenced in a study of early T cells in non-severe SARS-CoV-2 infection. TCRdb re-derived calls from the 5' RACE reads in MiXCR, one entry per CDR3 protein. The profile shows around 88,000 distinct CDR3 sequences, approximately 14% of them singletons. The source material was whole blood. The receptors shown here come from an adult who was a healthcare worker with PCR-confirmed SARS-CoV-2 infection or an uninfected control (not recorded which).

In its sample, this clonotype was seen many times. The CDR3 DNA reads as TGTGCCAGCAGCGTAGGAAGGGGAGATGGCTACACCTTC. This translates into CASSVGRGDGYTF. The V and J genes are TRBV9 and TRBJ1-2, with D tentatively TRBD1 (5 bases). This CDR3 is 13 amino acids long. Germline CDR1 SGDLS, CDR2 YYNGEE. Deletions cut 0 bases from V and 6 bases from J, with 9 bases between.

This clonotype occurred many times. Written as DNA, the CDR3 is TGTGCCAGCAGCCCGGACCACCCCGTGAAGCGGGAGGGCCCGGACGAGCAGTTCTTC. Translated: CASSPDHPVKREGPDEQFF. The V call is TRBV4-2, the J call TRBJ2-1; 10 positions agree with TRBD2. V gave up 4 bases and J gave up 10 bases; unmatched junction bases: 22. This CDR3 is built from 19 residues. Germline V gene lookup returns CDR1 LGHNA and CDR2 YNFKEQ.

The chain uses TRBV7-2 and TRBJ2-3; the D is unclear. This CDR3 spans 15 amino acids. Germline V CDR1 and CDR2: SGHTA, FQGNSA. Trimming pared 2 bases from V and 0 bases from J, leaving 9 bases between. This CDR3 is CASSLISLSTDTQYF. CDR3 DNA sequence: TGTGCCAGCAGCTTAATCTCCCTGAGCACAGATACGCAGTATTTT.

With respect to this clonotype: Since a much larger clone is just one base distant, this may be a read error. V is TRBV18 and J is TRBJ2-5, with D perhaps TRBD1 (6 bases). The CDR3 length is 14 residues. Germline V gene sequence: CDR1 KGHSH, CDR2 LQKENI. The CDR3 DNA reads TGTGCCAGCTCACCATGGGACAACCAAAAGACCCAGTACTTC. Its translation is CASSPWDNQKTQYF.

The chain links TRBV19 to TRBJ2-4; D perhaps matches TRBD1 (6 bases). Germline loops: CDR1 LNHDA, CDR2 SQIVND (reference sequence). The CDR3 extends over 14 amino acids. Deletions cut 5 bases from V and 7 bases from J, with 15 bases between. This CDR3 is CASSQVPQGNIQYF. The CDR3, as DNA: TGTGCCAGTAGTCAAGTCCCCCAGGGGAACATTCAGTACTTC.

The chain has TRBV5-4 and TRBJ2-3; TRBD1 matches 7 bases. Trimming took 7 bases from V and 6 from J; bases not matched to a gene: 14. Germline lookup yields CDR1 SGHNT and CDR2 YYREEE (reference sequence). This CDR3 comprises 15 residues. CDR3 in DNA: TGTGCCAGCGGGTACCCGGGACAGCCTGATGATACGCAGTATTTT. Amino acids: CASGYPGQPDDTQYF.

This clonotype was counted only a few times. The chain has TRBV9 and TRBJ2-7; perhaps TRBD1 as D (5 bases). This CDR3 is 14 amino acids long. Germline V gene data show CDR1 as SGDLS and CDR2 as YYNGEE. V was clipped by 0 bases and J by 7 bases, with 14 bases between them. CDR3 protein: CASSVGIGAREQYF. CDR3 DNA: TGTGCCAGCAGCGTAGGGATAGGGGCGCGAGAGCAGTACTTC.

This clonotype was observed at least ten times. This chain connects TRBV10-1 to TRBJ2-2, with 14 bases identical to TRBD2. The CDR3 is made up of 15 amino acids. The J segment lost 13 bases and the V segment lost 3 bases, leaving 7 bases of the junction unmatched. Germline lookup yields CDR1 WNHNN and CDR2 SYGVQD (reference sequence). The CDR3 coding sequence is TGCGCCAGCAGTGACCCCGGACTAGCGGGGGGTCGGCTGTTTTTT. Its translation: CASSDPGLAGGRLFF.

The table lists this clonotype with a few counts. The J gene is TRBJ2-2, the V gene TRBV29-1, with unresolved D. CDR1 is SQVTM, CDR2 ANQGSEA, per germline. The germline V and J ends were trimmed by 4 bases and 6 bases, with 18 bases remaining between them. This CDR3 contains 15 residues. This chain's CDR3 is CSVAFPFSAPGELFF. CDR3 in DNA: TGCAGCGTTGCATTCCCGTTCAGTGCCCCCGGGGAGCTGTTTTTT.

DNA for the CDR3: TGTGCCAGCAGCACATGCCGCCGAGGGGAGCGAGATGGTAATTCACCCCTCCACTTT. Translated: CASSTCRRGERDGNSPLHF. The rearrangement links TRBV21-1 to TRBJ1-6; the D segment call TRBD1 is taken from the table without a DNA check. TRBV21-1 is a recognized pseudogene. This CDR3 has 19 residues.

J is TRBJ2-2 and V is TRBV29-1; TRBD1 matches at 8 bases. CDR1 and CDR2 (germline): SQVTM, ANQGSEA. The ends lost 7 bases at V and 5 bases at J; junction bases unmatched: 3. This CDR3 spans 12 amino acids. The CDR3 here is CSARQGTGELFF. The CDR3 region has the DNA TGCAGCGCCCGACAGGGGACCGGGGAGCTGTTTTTT.

This clonotype was seen only a few times. The chain joins TRBV5-1 to TRBJ2-1; D ambiguous. The V end lost 1 base, the J end lost 5 bases, and 13 bases lay between the germline ends. This CDR3 is 15 amino acids long. Germline-derived CDR1 and CDR2 are SGHRS and YFSETQ. The CDR3 coding sequence is TGCGCCAGCAGCTTGTTATCCGAGGCGGACAATGAGCAGTTCTTC. This sequence encodes CASSLLSEADNEQFF.

The rearrangement joins TRBV29-1 to TRBJ2-7, with no clear D. The germline gives CDR1 SQVTM, CDR2 ANQGSEA. The CDR3 runs to 13 residues. The V end was cut by 0 bases, the J end by 6 bases, with 12 bases between. This CDR3 is CSVEDTPGSEQYF. CDR3 nucleotide sequence: TGCAGCGTTGAAGACACCCCCGGGTCCGAGCAGTACTTC.

This clonotype has just a few counts. The V gene is TRBV27, the J gene TRBJ2-3; D is possibly TRBD2 (6 bases). V was trimmed by 0 bases and J by 3 bases, leaving 10 bases between them. The CDR3 is 15 amino acids. CDR1 and CDR2 (germline): MNHEY, SMNVEV (reference sequence). The CDR3 DNA sequence: TGTGCCAGCAGTTTATCCTTCCGGGAGACAGATACGCAGTATTTT. It translates to CASSLSFRETDTQYF.

The chain recombines TRBV29-1 with TRBJ2-3; perhaps TRBD2 as D (6 bases). The CDR3 runs 16 residues. Deletions cut 1 base from V and 2 bases from J, with 16 bases between. The germline V gene has CDR1 SQVTM and CDR2 ANQGSEA. The CDR3 sequence is CSVEAAWGEFTDTQYF. Written as DNA, the CDR3 is TGCAGCGTTGAAGCAGCCTGGGGGGAGTTCACAGATACGCAGTATTTT.

This clonotype was counted between two and nine times. The J gene is TRBJ2-1, the V gene TRBV19; 7 bases match TRBD2. The ends lost 2 bases at V and 8 bases at J; junction bases unmatched: 9. The CDR3 has 15 amino acids. CDR1 is LNHDA, CDR2 SQIVND, per germline (reference sequence). CDR3 bases: TGTGCCAGTAGTATAACAATAGCGGGTTTCTATGAGCAGTTCTTC. It specifies CASSITIAGFYEQFF.

This clonotype has more than one count but fewer than ten. V and J are TRBV27 and TRBJ2-1, with a weak D call TRBD1 (6 bases). The CDR3 is made up of 12 amino acids. In germline, CDR1 is MNHEY, CDR2 SMNVEV (reference sequence). V shed 3 bases and J shed 10 bases, with 10 bases lying between them. This CDR3 is CASSFPTGEQFF. The CDR3 DNA reads as TGTGCCAGCAGTTTCCCGACAGGCGAGCAGTTCTTC.

This clonotype was picked up a small number of times. The V gene is TRBV19, the J gene TRBJ1-2; 8 bases are a match to TRBD1. CDR1 and CDR2 from the germline V gene are LNHDA and SQIVND (reference sequence). The CDR3 contains 16 residues. The V segment lost 6 bases and the J segment 2 bases; nucleotides outside the gene matches: 11. DNA for the CDR3: TGTGCCAGTAGCACTGGGACAGGCCCCTCGAACTATGGCTACACCTTC. Its protein is CASSTGTGPSNYGYTF.

The genes are TRBV2 and TRBJ2-1, with D maybe TRBD1 (5 bases). The CDR3 is made up of 14 amino acids. Between the trimmed V and J ends, which lost 6 bases and 1 base, there was a span of 10 bases. CDR1 and CDR2 from the germline V gene are SNHLY and FYNNEI. The CDR3 sequence: CASSPQGSYNEQFF. CDR3 coding DNA: TGTGCCAGCAGCCCTCAGGGTTCCTACAATGAGCAGTTCTTC.

The gene calls are TRBV29-1 and TRBJ2-1; 11 bases are a match to TRBD2. This CDR3 contains 14 residues. With V trimmed by 1 base and J by 9 bases, 5 bases remained unmatched. The germline V gene has CDR1 SQVTM and CDR2 ANQGSEA. Here the CDR3 reads CSVEGLAGRAEQFF. DNA of the CDR3: TGCAGCGTTGAAGGACTAGCGGGGCGGGCTGAGCAGTTCTTC.

This clonotype was seen ten or more times. The rearrangement links TRBV4-1 to TRBJ1-4, with D possibly TRBD1 on 5 matching bases. This CDR3 contains 15 residues. CDR1 is MGHRA and CDR2 is YSYEKL in the germline V gene. V lost 0 bases, J lost 5 bases, and 10 bases lay in between. CDR3 loop: CASSQDPGLNEKLFF. Here the CDR3 DNA reads TGCGCCAGCAGCCAAGATCCGGGACTCAATGAAAAACTGTTTTTT.

This chain uses TRBV6-5 with TRBJ2-7; 8 bases fit TRBD2. The germline V gene encodes CDR1 MNHEY and CDR2 SVGAGI. Trimming cost V 3 bases and J 4 bases; bases outside gene matches: 11. The CDR3 runs 16 residues. The CDR3 DNA reads TGTGCCAGCAGTTATAATTCACCGGGAGGGCCGTACGAGCAGTACTTC. Protein product: CASSYNSPGGPYEQYF.

V gene TRBV2 combines with J gene TRBJ1-2, with D tentatively TRBD1 (6 bases). Deletions cut 5 bases from V and 7 bases from J, with 17 bases between. This CDR3 has 14 amino acids. Germline CDR1 reads SNHLY; CDR2 reads FYNNEI. This CDR3 reads CASSKQGAGFGYTF. The DNA of the CDR3 is TGTGCCAGCAGTAAACAGGGTGCAGGTTTTGGCTACACCTTC.